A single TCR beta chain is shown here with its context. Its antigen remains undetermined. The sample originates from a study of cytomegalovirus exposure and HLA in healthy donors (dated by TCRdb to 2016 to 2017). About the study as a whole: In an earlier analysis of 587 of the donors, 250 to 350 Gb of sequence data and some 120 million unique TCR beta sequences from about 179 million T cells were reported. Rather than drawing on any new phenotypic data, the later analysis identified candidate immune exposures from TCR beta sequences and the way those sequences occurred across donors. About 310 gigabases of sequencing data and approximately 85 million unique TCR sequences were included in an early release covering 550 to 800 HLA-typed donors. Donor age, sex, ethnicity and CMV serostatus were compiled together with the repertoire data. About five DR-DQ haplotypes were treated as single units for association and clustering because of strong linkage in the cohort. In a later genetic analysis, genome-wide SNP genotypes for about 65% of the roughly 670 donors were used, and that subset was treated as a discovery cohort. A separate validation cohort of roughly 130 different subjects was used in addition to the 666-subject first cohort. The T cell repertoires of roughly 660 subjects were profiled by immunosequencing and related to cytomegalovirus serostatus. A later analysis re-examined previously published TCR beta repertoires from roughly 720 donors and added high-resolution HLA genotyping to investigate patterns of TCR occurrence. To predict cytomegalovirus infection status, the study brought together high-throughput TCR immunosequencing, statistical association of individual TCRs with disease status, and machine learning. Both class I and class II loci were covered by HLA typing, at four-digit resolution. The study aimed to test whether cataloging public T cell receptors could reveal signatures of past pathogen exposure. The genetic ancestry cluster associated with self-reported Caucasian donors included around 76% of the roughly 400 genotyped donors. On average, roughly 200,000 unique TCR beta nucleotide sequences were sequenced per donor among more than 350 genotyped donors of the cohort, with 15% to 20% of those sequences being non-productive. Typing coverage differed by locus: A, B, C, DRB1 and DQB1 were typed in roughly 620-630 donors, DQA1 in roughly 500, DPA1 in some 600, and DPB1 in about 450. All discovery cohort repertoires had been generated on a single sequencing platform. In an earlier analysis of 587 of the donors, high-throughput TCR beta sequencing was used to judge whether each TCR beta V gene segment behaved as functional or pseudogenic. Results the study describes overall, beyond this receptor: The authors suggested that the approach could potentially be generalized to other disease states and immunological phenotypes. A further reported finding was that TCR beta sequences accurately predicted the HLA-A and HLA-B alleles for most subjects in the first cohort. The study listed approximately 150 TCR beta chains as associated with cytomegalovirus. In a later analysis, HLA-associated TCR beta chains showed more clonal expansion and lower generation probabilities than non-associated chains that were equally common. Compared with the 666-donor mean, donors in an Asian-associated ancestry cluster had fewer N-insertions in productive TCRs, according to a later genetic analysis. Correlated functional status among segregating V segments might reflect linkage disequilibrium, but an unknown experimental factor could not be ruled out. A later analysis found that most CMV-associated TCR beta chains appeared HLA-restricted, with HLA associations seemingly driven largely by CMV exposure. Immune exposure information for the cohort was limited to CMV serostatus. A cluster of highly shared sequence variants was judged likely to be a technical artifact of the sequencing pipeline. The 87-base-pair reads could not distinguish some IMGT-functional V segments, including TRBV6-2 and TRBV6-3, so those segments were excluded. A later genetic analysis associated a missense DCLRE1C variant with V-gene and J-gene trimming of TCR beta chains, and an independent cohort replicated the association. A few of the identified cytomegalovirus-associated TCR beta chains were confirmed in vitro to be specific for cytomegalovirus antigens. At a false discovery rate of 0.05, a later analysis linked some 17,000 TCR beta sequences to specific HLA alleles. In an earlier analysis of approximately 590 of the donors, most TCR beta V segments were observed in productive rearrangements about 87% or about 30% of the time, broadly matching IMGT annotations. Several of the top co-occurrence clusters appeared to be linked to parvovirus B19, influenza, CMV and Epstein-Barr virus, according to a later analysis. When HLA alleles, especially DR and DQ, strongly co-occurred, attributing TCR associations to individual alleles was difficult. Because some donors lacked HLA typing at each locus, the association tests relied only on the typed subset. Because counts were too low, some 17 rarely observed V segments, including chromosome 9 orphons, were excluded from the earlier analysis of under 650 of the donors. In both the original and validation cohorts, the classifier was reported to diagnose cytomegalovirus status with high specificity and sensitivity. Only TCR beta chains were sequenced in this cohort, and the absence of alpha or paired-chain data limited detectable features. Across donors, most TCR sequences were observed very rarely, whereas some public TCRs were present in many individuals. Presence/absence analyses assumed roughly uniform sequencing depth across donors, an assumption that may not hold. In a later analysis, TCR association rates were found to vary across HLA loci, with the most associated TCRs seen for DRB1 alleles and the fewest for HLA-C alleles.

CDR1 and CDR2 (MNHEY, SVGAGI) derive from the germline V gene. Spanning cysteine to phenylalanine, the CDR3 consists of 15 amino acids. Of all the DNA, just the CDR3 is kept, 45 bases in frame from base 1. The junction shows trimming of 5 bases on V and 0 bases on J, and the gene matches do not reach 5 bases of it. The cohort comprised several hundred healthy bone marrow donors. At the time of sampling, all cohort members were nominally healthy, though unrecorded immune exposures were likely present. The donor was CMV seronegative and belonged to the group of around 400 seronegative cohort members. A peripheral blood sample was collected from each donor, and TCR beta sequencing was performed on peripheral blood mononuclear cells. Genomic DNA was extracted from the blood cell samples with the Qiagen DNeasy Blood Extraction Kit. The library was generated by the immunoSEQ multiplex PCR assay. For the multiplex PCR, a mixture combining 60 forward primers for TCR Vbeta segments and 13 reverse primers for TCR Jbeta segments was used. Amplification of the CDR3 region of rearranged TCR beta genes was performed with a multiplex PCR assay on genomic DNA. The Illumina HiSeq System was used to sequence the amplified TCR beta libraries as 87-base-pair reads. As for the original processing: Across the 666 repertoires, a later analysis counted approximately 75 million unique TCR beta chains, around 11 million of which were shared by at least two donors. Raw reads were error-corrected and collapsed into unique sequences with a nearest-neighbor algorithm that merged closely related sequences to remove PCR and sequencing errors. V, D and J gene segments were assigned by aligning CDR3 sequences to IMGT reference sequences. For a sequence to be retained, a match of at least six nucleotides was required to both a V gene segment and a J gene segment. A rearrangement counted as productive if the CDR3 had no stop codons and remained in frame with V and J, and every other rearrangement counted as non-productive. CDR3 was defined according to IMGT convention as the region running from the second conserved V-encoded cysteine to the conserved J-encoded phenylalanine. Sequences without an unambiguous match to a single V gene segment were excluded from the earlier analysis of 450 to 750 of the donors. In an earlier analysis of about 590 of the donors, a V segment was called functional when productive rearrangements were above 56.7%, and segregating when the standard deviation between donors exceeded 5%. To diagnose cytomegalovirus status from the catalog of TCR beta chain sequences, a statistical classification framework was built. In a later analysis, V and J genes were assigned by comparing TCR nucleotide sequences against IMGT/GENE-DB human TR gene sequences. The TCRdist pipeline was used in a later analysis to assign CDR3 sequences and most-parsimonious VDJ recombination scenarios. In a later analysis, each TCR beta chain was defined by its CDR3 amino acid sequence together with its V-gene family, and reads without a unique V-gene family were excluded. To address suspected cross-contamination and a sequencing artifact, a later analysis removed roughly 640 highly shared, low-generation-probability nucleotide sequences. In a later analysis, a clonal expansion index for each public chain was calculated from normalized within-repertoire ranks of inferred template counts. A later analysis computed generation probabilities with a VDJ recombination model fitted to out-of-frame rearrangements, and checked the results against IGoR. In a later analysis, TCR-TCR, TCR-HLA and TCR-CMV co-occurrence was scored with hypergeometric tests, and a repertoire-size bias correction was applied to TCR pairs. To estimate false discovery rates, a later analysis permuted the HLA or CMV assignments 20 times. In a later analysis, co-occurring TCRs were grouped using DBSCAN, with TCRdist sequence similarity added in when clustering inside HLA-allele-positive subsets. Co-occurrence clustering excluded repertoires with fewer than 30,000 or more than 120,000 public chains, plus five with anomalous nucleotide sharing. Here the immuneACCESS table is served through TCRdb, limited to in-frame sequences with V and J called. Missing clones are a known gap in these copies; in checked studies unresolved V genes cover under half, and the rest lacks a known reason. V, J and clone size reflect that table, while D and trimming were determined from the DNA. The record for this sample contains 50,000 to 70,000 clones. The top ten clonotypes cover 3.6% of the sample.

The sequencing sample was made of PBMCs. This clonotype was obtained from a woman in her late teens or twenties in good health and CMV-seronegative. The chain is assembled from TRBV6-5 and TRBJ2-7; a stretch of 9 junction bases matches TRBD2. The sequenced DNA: TGTGCCAGCAGTCATAGCGGGGGCCTCTCCTACGAGCAGTACTTC. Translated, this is CASSHSGGLSYEQYF.